This T cell receptor beta chain was sequenced in a study of T cells in narcolepsy. Points on this clone: What it binds is unknown. Other DNA sequences in the sample encode the same CDR3.

Notes on the study in general: Autoreactive HCRT-specific and TRIB2-specific clonotypes were marked in same-patient CSF-versus-blood CD4+ comparisons. Autoreactive clone sequences were missing from some blood memory CD4+ repertoires. Blood of same and different patients, but not healthy controls, reportedly held recurring autoreactive clonotypes.

Data came from immunoSEQ multiplex PCR; TCRdb stores just in-frame clones and leaves some out. The table shows more than 20,000 clones, with over 75% occurring only once. CDR1 LGHNA and CDR2 YNFKEQ come from the germline V gene. J lost 8 bases, V lost 0 bases, and 8 bases had no gene match. This CDR3 has 16 residues. The origin of this receptor is a human donor in good health. Sequences were obtained from memory (CD45RA-) CD4+ T cells from blood. The chain combines TRBV4-2 with TRBJ1-4, with TRBD1 matching over 8 bases. The chain's CDR3 is CASSQDPGTGVEKLFF. Here the CDR3 DNA reads TGTGCCAGCAGCCAAGATCCCGGGACAGGAGTCGAAAAACTGTTTTTT.